Detailed here is one T cell receptor beta chain. The antigen remains undetermined. Using immunoSEQ multiplex PCR, the repertoire was profiled, and TCRdb retains in-frame clones only, with some absent. The table lists about 78,000 clones, roughly 95% of them singletons. These data originate in a study of cytomegalovirus exposure and HLA in healthy donors. Across the whole study: It was reported in a later analysis that the 120 validation repertoires used the same platform as the 550 to 800 first-cohort repertoires. Study results and limitations: First-cohort TCR clusters were later found to tend to co-occur in the approximately 110 validation repertoires. A few CMV-associated chains proved CMV antigen-specific in vitro.

CDR1 and CDR2 (germline): KGHSH, LQKENI. With 0 bases clipped from V and 6 bases from J, the junction kept 4 bases outside the gene matches. The CDR3 loop spans 14 amino acids. The donors were in the roughly 130-subject validation cohort, distinct from the approximately 700-subject first cohort. The receptor was isolated from a man aged 18 to 35 in good health and CMV-seropositive. The chain employs TRBV18 and TRBJ2-7, with 8 bases lining up with TRBD2. The sequenced sample consisted of PBMCs. The CDR3 is CASSPPGLGLEQYF. For the CDR3, the DNA is TGTGCCAGCTCACCACCGGGACTAGGGCTCGAGCAGTACTTC.